The clone carrying this T cell receptor (beta chain) appeared a single time. Tumor samples were taken before definitive surgery or chemotherapy. CDR1 and CDR2 (germline): SGHRS, YFSETQ. The CDR3 covers 13 residues. Trimming shortened V by 4 bases and J by 5 bases, and 10 bases separated the two germline ends. This sample is part of a study of high-grade serous ovarian cancer treatment subgroups. Clones were sequenced by immunoSEQ multiplex PCR, and TCRdb holds only the in-frame ones, with some missing. The sample yields about 36,000 clones, approximately 81% seen once. This clonotype originated in a human donor with high-grade serous ovarian cancer. The chain has TRBV5-1 and TRBJ2-1; D is ambiguous. What was sequenced was tumor tissue. The DNA of the CDR3 is TGCGCCAGCAGCATTCGGAGCGACAATGAGCAGTTCTTC. This encodes CASSIRSDNEQFF. Together with reference TRBV5-1 and TRBJ2-1, the CDR3 gives the full variable domain: KAGVTQTPRYLIKTRGQQVTLSCSPISGHRSVSWYQQTPGQGLQFLFEYFSETQRNKGNFPGRFSGRQFSNSRSEMNVSTLELGDSALYLCASSIRSDNEQFFGPGTRLTVL.